This TCR beta chain appears in the sequencing data of a study of cytomegalovirus exposure and HLA in healthy donors. Study overall: Roughly 180 million T cells yielded more than 90 million unique TCR beta sequences, as an earlier analysis found. Findings of the study overall: Association with HLA alleles at 0.05 false discovery rate was found for around 17,000 TCR beta sequences in a later analysis.

A remark on this clone: What it binds is not known.

Amplification used 60 Vbeta primers and 13 Jbeta primers. Repertoires were generated with immunoSEQ multiplex PCR, while TCRdb's copy carries only in-frame clones and drops some. This table has around 140,000 clones, 80% appearing once. The J segment lost 0 bases and the V segment lost 3 bases, leaving 7 bases of the junction unmatched. CDR3 length: 18 amino acids. The germline CDR1 and CDR2 sequences are LGHNA and YSLEER. The specimen was PBMCs. The chain uses TRBV4-3 and TRBJ1-6; TRBD1 matches at 8 bases. The TCR comes from a man aged 35-49 years in good health and CMV-seronegative. CDR3: CASSQTRTGSSYNSPLHF. The CDR3 DNA is TGCGCCAGCAGCCAGACGAGGACAGGGAGCTCCTATAATTCACCCCTCCACTTT.